The T cell receptor (beta chain) described here comes from a study of TIL therapy for anti-PD-1-resistant metastatic lung cancer. Study-wide results and caveats: Patients were highly selected, enriched for treatment-naive, never-smoker and oncogene-addicted cases. After infusion, TIL clonotypes partly replaced peripheral T cells and declined over months.

Sequencing used immunoSEQ v3. Survey-level samples got 2 million or so read pairs; deep-level samples got about 4.5-6.5 million. This table comes from immunoSEQ multiplex PCR, and its TCRdb copy is limited to in-frame clones, with some not included. Of 20,000 to 25,000 clones listed, approximately 70% were seen once; the top ten hold roughly 1.9%. This CDR3 spans 14 amino acids. Trimming took 4 bases from V and 2 from J, leaving 11 bases between them. CDR1 is SGHTA and CDR2 is FQGNSA in the germline V gene. Time point in this sample: pre-treatment sample, taken before nivolumab and TIL therapy. Patients were adults with stage 4 NSCLC. With regard to this clone: Its target is not known.

The TCR was taken from a person aged 25 to 80 with non-small cell lung cancer. The chain uses TRBV7-2 and TRBJ2-5, with D perhaps matching TRBD1 or TRBD2 (5 bases each). Sequencing used blood, obtained at baseline. CDR3 protein: CASSSGPVQETQYF. CDR3 nucleotide sequence: TGTGCCAGCAGCTCGGGACCGGTACAAGAGACCCAGTACTTC.